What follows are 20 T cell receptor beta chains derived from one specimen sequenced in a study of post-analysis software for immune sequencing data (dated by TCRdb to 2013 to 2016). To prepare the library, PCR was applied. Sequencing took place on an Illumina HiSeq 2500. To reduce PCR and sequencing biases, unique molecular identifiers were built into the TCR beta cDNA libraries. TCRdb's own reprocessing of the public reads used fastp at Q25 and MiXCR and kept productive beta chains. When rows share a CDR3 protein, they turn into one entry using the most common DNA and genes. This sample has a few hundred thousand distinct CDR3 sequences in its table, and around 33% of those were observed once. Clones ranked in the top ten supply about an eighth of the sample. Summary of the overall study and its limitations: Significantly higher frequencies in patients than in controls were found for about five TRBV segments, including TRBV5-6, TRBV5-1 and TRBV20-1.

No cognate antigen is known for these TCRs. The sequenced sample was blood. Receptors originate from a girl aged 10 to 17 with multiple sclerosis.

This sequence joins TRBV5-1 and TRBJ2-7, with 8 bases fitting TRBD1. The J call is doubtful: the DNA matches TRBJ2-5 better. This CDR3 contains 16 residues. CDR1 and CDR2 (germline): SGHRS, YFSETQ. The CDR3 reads CASSLAPQGARETQYF. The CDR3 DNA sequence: TGCGCCAGCAGCTTGGCCCCGCAGGGGGCTCGGGAGACCCAGTACTTC.

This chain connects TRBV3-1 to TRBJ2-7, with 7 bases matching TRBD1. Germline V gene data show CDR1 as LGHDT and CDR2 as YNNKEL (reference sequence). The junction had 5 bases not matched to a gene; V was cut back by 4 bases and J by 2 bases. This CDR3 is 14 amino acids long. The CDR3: CASSLWTGTYEQYF. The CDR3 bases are TGTGCCAGCAGCCTCTGGACAGGAACCTACGAGCAGTACTTC.

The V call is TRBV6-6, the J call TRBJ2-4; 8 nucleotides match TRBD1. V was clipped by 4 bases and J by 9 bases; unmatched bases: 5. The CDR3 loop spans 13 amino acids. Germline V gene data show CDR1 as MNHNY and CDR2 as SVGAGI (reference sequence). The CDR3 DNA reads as TGTGCCAGCAGTTCCGGACAGGGAAGCATTCAGTACTTC. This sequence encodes CASSSGQGSIQYF.

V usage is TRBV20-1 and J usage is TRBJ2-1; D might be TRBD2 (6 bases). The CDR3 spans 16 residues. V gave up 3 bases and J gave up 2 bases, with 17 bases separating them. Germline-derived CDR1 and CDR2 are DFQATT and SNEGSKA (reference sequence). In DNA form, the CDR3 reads TGCAGTGCTAGGGCTCCTAAGGGACTCACCTACAATGAGCAGTTCTTC. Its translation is CSARAPKGLTYNEQFF.

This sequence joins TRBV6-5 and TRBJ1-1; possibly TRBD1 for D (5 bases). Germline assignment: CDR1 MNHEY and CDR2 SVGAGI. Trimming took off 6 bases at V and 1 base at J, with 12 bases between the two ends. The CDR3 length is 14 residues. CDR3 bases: TGTGCCAGCAGGCCCCGGGGGGGGAACACTGAAGCTTTCTTT. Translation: CASRPRGGNTEAFF.

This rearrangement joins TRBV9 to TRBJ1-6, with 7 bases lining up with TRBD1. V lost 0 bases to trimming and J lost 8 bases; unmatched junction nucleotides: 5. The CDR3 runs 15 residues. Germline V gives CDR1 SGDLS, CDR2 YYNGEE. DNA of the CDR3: TGTGCCAGCAGCGTAGAAGGGGGCGCAGATTCACCCCTCCACTTT. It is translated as CASSVEGGADSPLHF.

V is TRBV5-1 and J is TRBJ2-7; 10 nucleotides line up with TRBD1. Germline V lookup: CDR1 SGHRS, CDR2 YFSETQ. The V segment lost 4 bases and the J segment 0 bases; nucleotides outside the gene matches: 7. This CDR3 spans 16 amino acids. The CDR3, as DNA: TGCGCCAGCAGCGAGCTCCGGGACAGGGGCTCCTACGAGCAGTACTTC. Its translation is CASSELRDRGSYEQYF.

CDR3 coding DNA: TGTGCCAGCAGCTTAGGGGGCAGGGCACCCAATCAGCCCCAGCATTTT. It translates to CASSLGGRAPNQPQHF. The chain combines TRBV7-9 with TRBJ1-5; D is possibly TRBD1 (5 bases). The length of the CDR3 is 16 residues. Germline CDR1 and CDR2: SEHNR and FQNEAQ (reference sequence). V was clipped by 1 base and J by 3 bases, with 13 bases between them.

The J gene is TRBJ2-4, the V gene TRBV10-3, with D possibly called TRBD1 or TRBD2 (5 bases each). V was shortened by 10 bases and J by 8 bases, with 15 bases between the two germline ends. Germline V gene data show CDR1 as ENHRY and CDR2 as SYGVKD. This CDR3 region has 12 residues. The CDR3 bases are TGTGCCACCGGGACCACCCGGGACATTCAGTACTTC. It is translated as CATGTTRDIQYF.

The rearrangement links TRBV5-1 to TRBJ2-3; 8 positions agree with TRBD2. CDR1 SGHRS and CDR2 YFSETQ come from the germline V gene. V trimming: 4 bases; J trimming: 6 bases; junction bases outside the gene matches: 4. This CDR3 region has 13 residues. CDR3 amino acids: CASSRGGMDTQYF. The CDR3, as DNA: TGCGCCAGCAGCCGGGGGGGGATGGATACGCAGTATTTT.

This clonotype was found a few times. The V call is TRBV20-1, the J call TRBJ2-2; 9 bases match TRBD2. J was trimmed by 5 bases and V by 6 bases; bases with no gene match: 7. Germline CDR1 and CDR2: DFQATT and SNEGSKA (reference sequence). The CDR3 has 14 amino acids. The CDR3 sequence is CSALNSGGTGELFF. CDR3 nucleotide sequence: TGCAGTGCCTTAAATAGCGGGGGTACCGGGGAGCTGTTTTTT.

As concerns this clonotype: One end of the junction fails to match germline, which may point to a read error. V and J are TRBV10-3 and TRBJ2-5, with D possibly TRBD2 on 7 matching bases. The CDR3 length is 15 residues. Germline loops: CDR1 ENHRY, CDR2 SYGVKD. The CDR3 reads CVISERGGSQETQYF. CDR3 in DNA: TGTGTCATCAGTGAAAGGGGGGGGTCACAAGAGACCCAGTACTTC.

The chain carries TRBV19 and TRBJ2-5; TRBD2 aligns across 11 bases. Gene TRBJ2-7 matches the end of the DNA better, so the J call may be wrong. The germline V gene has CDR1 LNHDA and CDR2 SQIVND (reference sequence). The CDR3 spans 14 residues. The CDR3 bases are TGTGCCAGTAAACCTAGCGGGGGGAACTACGAGCAGTACTTC. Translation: CASKPSGGNYEQYF.

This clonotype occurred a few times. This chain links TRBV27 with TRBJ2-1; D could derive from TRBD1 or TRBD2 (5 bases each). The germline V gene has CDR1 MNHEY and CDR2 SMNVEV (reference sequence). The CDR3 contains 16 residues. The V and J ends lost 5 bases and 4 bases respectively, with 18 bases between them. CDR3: CASSTPRDRTYNEQFF. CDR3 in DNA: TGTGCCAGCAGTACACCCCGGGACCGGACGTACAATGAGCAGTTCTTC.

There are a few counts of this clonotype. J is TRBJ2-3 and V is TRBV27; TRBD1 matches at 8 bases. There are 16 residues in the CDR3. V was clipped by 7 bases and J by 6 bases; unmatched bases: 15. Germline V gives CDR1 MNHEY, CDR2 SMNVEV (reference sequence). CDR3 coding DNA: TGTGCCAGCATCAAACTGACTCAGGGGGCAGGGGATACGCAGTATTTT. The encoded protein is CASIKLTQGAGDTQYF.

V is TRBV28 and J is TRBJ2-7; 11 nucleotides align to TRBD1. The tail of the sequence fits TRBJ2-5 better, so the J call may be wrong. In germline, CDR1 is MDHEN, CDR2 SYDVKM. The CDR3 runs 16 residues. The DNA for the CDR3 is TGTGCCAGCAGTTTAGGAGGACAGGGGGCCAGGGAGACCCAGTACTTC. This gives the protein CASSLGGQGARETQYF.

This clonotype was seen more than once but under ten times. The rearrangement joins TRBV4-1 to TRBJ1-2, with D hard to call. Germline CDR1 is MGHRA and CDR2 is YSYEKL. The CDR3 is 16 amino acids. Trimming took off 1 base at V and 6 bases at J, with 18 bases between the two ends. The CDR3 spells CASSQVTEGIYNGYTF. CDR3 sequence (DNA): TGCGCCAGCAGCCAAGTGACCGAAGGAATCTATAATGGCTACACCTTC.

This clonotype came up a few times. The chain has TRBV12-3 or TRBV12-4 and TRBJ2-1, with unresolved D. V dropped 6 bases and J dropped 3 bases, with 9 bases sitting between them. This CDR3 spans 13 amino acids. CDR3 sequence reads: CASSWASYNEQFF. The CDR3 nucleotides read TGTGCCAGCAGCTGGGCCAGCTACAATGAGCAGTTCTTC.

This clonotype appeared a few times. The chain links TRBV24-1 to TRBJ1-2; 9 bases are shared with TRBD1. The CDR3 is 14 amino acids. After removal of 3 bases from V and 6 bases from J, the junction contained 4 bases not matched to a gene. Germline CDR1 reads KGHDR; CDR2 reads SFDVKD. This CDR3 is CATSDRTGEDGYTF. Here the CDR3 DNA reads TGTGCCACCAGTGATCGGACAGGGGAGGATGGCTACACCTTC.

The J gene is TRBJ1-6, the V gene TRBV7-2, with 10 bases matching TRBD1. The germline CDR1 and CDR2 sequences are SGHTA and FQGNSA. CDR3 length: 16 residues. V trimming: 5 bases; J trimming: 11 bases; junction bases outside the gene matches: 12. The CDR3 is CASSIRQGAMRPPLHF. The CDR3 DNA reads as TGTGCCAGCAGCATAAGACAGGGGGCGATGAGACCACCCCTCCACTTT. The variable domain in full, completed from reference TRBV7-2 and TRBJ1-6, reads GAGVSQSPSNKVTEKGKDVELRCDPISGHTALYWYRQSLGQGLEFLIYFQGNSAPDKSGLPSDRFSAERTGGSVSTLTIQRTQQEDSAVYLCASSIRQGAMRPPLHFGNGTRLTVT.